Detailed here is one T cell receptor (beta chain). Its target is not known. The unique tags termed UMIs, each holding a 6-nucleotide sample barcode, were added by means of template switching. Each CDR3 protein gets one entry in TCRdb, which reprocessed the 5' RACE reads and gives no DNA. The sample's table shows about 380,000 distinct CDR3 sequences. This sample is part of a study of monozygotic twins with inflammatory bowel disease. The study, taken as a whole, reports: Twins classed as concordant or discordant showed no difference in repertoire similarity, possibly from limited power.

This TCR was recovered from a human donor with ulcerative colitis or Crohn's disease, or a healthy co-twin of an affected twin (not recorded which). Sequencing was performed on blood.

The CDR3 region is CASSLRQIQETQYF. The chain joins TRBV5-5 to TRBJ2-5. CDR3 length equals 14 residues. CDR1 is SGHKS and CDR2 is YYEKEE in the germline V gene (reference sequence).